This TCR beta chain was recovered during a study of OX40 agonist ivuxolimab in advanced cancers. Study in general: Prior checkpoint blockade (anti-PD-1, anti-PD-L1 or anti-CTLA-4) was permitted; approximately 40% had it. General study findings and limits: Circulating CD4+ and CD8+ T cells showed clonal expansion by week 6 at 0.1 to 3.0 mg/kg. Normalized T-cell clonal expansion was also low in some nonresponders.

Details on this clone: No antigen is known for it.

Measured with immunoSEQ multiplex PCR; TCRdb has only the in-frame clones, and not every one. The sample carries about 20,000 clones, more than 65% recorded once. Germline V gene lookup returns CDR1 MRHNA and CDR2 SNTAGT. There are 13 residues in the CDR3. The ends were cut back, 7 bases at V and 6 bases at J, with 14 bases in the middle. Patients had blood sampled at baseline and again on cycle 4 day 1 and cycle 7 day 1. V and J are TRBV6-4 and TRBJ2-3; D not resolved. The sample consisted of CD4+ or CD8+ T cells sorted from blood, taken in a trial of the OX40 agonist ivuxolimab. The receptor's source is an adult with an advanced solid tumor such as melanoma, head and neck, liver or kidney cancer. CDR3 DNA sequence: TGTGCCAGCAACAACGGACCCCCCGATACGCAGTATTTT. This codes for CASNNGPPDTQYF.